This T cell receptor (beta chain) was captured by sequencing in a study of blood T cell repertoires in COVID-19 (dated by TCRdb to 2019 to 2021). For the wider study: Samples covering the acute and convalescent phases of COVID-19 were provided by collaborators in the United States, Italy and Spain. The prospective study material was composed of cDNA or gDNA derived from T cells, B-cell-depleted T cells, or PBMCs. Subjects who had been exposed to COVID-19, were actively infected with it, or had recovered from it provided the deeply sampled blood TCRbeta repertoires that made up the dataset. A freely available public database, intended as a resource for researchers studying the immune response to SARS-CoV-2, is where the repertoires were released. The samples were drawn from the first 160 participants of the ongoing ImmuneRACE study and from 950 to 1,500 subjects provided by 6 global collaborators. Nearly every sample came with metadata listing a de-identified subject ID, COVID-19 status, age in years and sex. Where available, HLA class I and class II types were taken from metadata supplied by the sample provider and were not determined by assay-based typing.

Whole blood was collected in K2EDTA tubes by collaborating institutions according to the institutions' own protocols. Collaborator samples were shipped for TCRbeta analysis as frozen whole blood, isolated PBMCs, or DNA extracted from either sample type. The research as a whole found: How much clinical and demographic metadata was included differed by source and by participant, and the metadata was provided uncurated.

Ends trimmed: V by 0 bases, J by 3 bases; bases unmatched to a gene: 6. As encoded in the germline V gene, CDR1 is SNHLY while CDR2 is FYNNEI. The CDR3 contains 17 residues, cysteine and phenylalanine counted. The read is trimmed to its CDR3 DNA, 51 bases read in frame from base 1. In the case of this clone: No antigen is known for it. Qualities for individual bases were not recorded, and no much larger clone is one base off.

TCRbeta CDR3 regions were amplified from genomic DNA using the immunoSEQ Assay, a bias-controlled multiplex PCR. The study's own analysis went as follows. The number of nucleated cells in each sample was estimated from the amplification of reference gene primers within the assay. Sequence reads were collapsed and filtered to measure the absolute abundance of every unique TCRbeta CDR3 rearrangement. For each sample, productive Simpson clonality was calculated as the square root of Simpson's diversity index across productive rearrangements. TCRdb carries this immuneACCESS record with in-frame sequences only. Its versions omit some clonotypes, under half of them owing to an unresolved V gene in the studies checked, with the rest unexplained. V and J calls and clone size are as listed in that table; D and trimming were resolved from the DNA. Recorded for this sample are about 34,000 clones; more than 85% of them occurred a single time. Less than 5.5% of the sample comes from the top ten.

The chain links TRBV2 with TRBJ2-1; TRBD2 aligns with 9 central bases. The clonotype comes from a human donor in a cohort sampled during active COVID-19. Material: peripheral blood. At the DNA level, the sequence is TGTGCCAGCAGTGAAGCGGAGCGGGAGGTGAACTACAATGAGCAGTTCTTC. This encodes CASSEAEREVNYNEQFF.